This TCR beta chain was documented in a study of blood T cells in healthy people across ages. Study-level results: Whereas aged donors had fewer naive CD4+ cells, long-lived donors had more of them and higher diversity. Expanded clonotype shifts may have been confounded, as the donors had an unknown CMV status.

Combining a sample-barcoded 5' primer with a J-beta primer mix, a second PCR ran for about 6 to 12 cycles. In TCRdb, the 5' RACE reads were re-called with MiXCR into one record per CDR3 protein. The sample includes roughly 1.5 million distinct CDR3 sequences, about 45% seen only once; the top ten take over 3.5%. Points on this clonotype: What it binds is unknown.

The CDR3 totals 13 residues. The germline V gene encodes CDR1 SQVTM and CDR2 ANQGSEA. With 4 bases clipped from V and 11 bases from J, the junction kept 12 bases outside the gene matches. V is TRBV29-1 and J is TRBJ2-5, with 8 bases lining up with TRBD2. The source of this sequence is a woman aged 18 to 35 in good health. The sequencing sample was made of blood. The CDR3 loop reads CSVGRGGNNEQYF. DNA of the CDR3: TGCAGCGTTGGCCGGGGGGGCAACAATGAGCAGTACTTC.